This TCR beta chain was retrieved from a study of cytomegalovirus exposure and HLA in healthy donors. Whole-study results and caveats: The investigators catalogued 150 or so TCR beta chains as cytomegalovirus-associated. Reportedly, a later analysis found an Asian-associated ancestry cluster had fewer N-insertions than the roughly 670-donor mean.

CDR3 length: 17 residues. The junction had 5 bases not matched to a gene; V was cut back by 1 base and J by 1 base. Per the germline V gene, CDR1 is SGHNT and CDR2 is YENEEA. Remarks on this clone: Its antigen is not known.

PCR was performed using 60 Vbeta and 13 Jbeta primers. The method was immunoSEQ multiplex PCR; TCRdb's version includes in-frame clones alone and lacks a portion of them. The data hold roughly 140,000 clones, with 75% to 85% observed a single time. This chain connects TRBV11-3 to TRBJ2-3; the match to TRBD2 covers 10 bases. The sample taken for sequencing was PBMCs. This clonotype originated in a man in his forties or fifties in good health and CMV-seropositive. CDR3 sequence: CASSLGAGGVGTDTQYF. The CDR3 DNA reads TGTGCCAGCAGCTTAGGAGCGGGAGGGGTCGGCACAGATACGCAGTATTTT.